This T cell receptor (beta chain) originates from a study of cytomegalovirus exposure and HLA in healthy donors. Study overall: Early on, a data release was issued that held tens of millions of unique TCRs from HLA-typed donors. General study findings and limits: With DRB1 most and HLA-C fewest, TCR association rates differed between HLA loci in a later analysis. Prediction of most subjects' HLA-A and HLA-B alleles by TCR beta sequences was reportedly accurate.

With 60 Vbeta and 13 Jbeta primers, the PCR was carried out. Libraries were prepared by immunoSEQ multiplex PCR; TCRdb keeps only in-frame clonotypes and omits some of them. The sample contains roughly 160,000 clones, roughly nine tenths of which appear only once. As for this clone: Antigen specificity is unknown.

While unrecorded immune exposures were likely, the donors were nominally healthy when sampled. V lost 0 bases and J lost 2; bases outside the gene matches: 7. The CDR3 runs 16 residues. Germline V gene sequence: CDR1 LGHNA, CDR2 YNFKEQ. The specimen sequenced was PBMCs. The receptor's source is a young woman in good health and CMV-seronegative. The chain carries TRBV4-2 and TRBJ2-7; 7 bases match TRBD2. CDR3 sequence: CASSQDGRGTTYEQYF. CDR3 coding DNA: TGTGCCAGCAGCCAAGATGGGCGGGGGACTACCTACGAGCAGTACTTC.